The rows below give T cell receptor beta chains drawn from one sample of a study of T cell responses to AZD1222 COVID-19 vaccine. Only in-frame clones appear in the TCRdb table, and some are missing; sequencing was by immunoSEQ multiplex PCR. The sample includes some 180,000 clones, approximately 91% of them seen just once. Source: peripheral blood, taken 28 days after the second AZD1222 dose. These receptors all stem from an adult who received the AZD1222 COVID-19 vaccine. Both conserved end residues are part of each CDR3. The D gene is left open where the match is weak. For some rows the clone size is stated as once, few or many, or as a class when expanded; others skip it.

V: TRBV5-1
size: -
D: -
J: TRBJ2-2
CDR3: CASSWDTENTGELFF
DNA: TGCGCCAGCAGCTGGGACACAGAGAACACCGGGGAGCTGTTTTTT

V: TRBV18
size: -
D: TRBD1
J: TRBJ1-2
CDR3: CASVPGQGKGYGYTF
DNA: TGTGCCAGCGTACCCGGACAGGGGAAAGGGTATGGCTACACCTTC

V: TRBV18
size: -
D: -
J: TRBJ2-1
CDR3: CASSPTGLDGAEQFF
DNA: TGTGCCAGCTCACCAACCGGGCTCGACGGGGCAGAGCAGTTCTTC

V: TRBV12-2
size: -
D: -
J: TRBJ1-2
CDR3: CASLPRAGGYTF
DNA: TGTGCAAGTCTTCCTAGGGCGGGCGGCTACACCTTC

V: TRBV19
size: -
D: -
J: TRBJ2-3
CDR3: CASSKGRETDTQYF
DNA: TGTGCCAGTAGTAAGGGCAGGGAAACAGATACGCAGTATTTT

V: TRBV9
size: -
D: -
J: TRBJ1-2
CDR3: CASSESGHYGYTF
DNA: TGTGCCAGCAGCGAATCGGGACACTATGGCTACACCTTC

V: TRBV11-2
size: -
D: TRBD1
J: TRBJ2-1
CDR3: CASSRRDSWNEQFF
DNA: TGTGCCAGCAGCCGCCGGGACAGTTGGAATGAGCAGTTCTTC

V: TRBV18
size: -
D: -
J: TRBJ1-1
CDR3: CASSPQAVNTEAFF
DNA: TGTGCCAGCTCACCACAGGCAGTGAACACTGAAGCTTTCTTT

V: TRBV7-2
size: -
D: TRBD1
J: TRBJ2-3
CDR3: CASSLMEGGPTGTQYF
DNA: TGTGCCAGCAGCTTAATGGAAGGGGGCCCCACGGGCACGCAGTATTTT

V: TRBV5-6
size: few
D: -
J: TRBJ2-3
CDR3: CASSLVARAGDTQYF
DNA: TGTGCCAGCAGCTTGGTAGCTAGGGCGGGGGATACGCAGTATTTT

V: TRBV5-1
size: once
D: TRBD1
J: TRBJ1-1
CDR3: CASSPGQGLGNTEAFF
DNA: TGCGCCAGCAGCCCCGGACAGGGGCTCGGGAACACTGAAGCTTTCTTT

V: TRBV5-1
size: -
D: TRBD1
J: TRBJ1-4
CDR3: CASSPDRGEKLFF
DNA: TGCGCCAGCAGCCCGGACAGGGGGGAAAAACTGTTTTTT

V: TRBV6-5
size: -
D: -
J: TRBJ2-1
CDR3: CASSWSGTAGNEQFF
DNA: TGTGCCAGCAGTTGGTCCGGGACCGCGGGCAATGAGCAGTTCTTC

V: TRBV28
size: once
D: TRBD1
J: TRBJ1-3
CDR3: CASSFARGGNTIYF
DNA: TGTGCCAGCAGTTTCGCCAGGGGGGGAAACACCATATATTTT

V: TRBV5-6
size: -
D: TRBD2
J: TRBJ2-7
CDR3: CASSWNRGAYEQYF
DNA: TGTGCCAGCAGCTGGAACCGGGGGGCCTACGAGCAGTACTTC

V: TRBV28
size: -
D: -
J: TRBJ1-6
CDR3: CASSTIQVNNSPLHF
DNA: TGTGCCAGCAGTACAATACAGGTGAATAATTCACCCCTCCACTTT

V: TRBV4-2
size: -
D: -
J: TRBJ1-2
CDR3: CASSQGTSQGGYTF
DNA: TGTGCCAGCAGCCAAGGGACGTCCCAGGGGGGCTACACCTTC

V: TRBV7-8
size: -
D: -
J: TRBJ1-5
CDR3: CASSLNIRSNQPQHF
DNA: TGTGCCAGCAGCTTAAACATTCGGAGCAATCAGCCCCAGCATTTT

V: TRBV28
size: -
D: TRBD1
J: TRBJ1-3
CDR3: CASSLGTGLLSGNTIYF
DNA: TGTGCCAGCAGTTTGGGGACAGGTTTACTTTCTGGAAACACCATATATTTT

V: TRBV12-3/TRBV12-4
size: once
D: -
J: TRBJ1-1
CDR3: CASSFAGVWAFF
DNA: TGTGCCAGCAGTTTCGCAGGGGTCTGGGCTTTCTTT

V: TRBV6-5
size: few
D: TRBD1
J: TRBJ2-2
CDR3: CASSSGQVYTGELFF
DNA: TGTGCCAGCAGCTCGGGACAGGTCTACACCGGGGAGCTGTTTTTT

V: TRBV4-1
size: -
D: TRBD2
J: TRBJ2-5
CDR3: CASSQPKTSGVQTQYF
DNA: TGCGCCAGCAGCCAACCCAAGACTAGCGGGGTTCAGACCCAGTACTTC

V: TRBV10-1
size: -
D: -
J: TRBJ1-5
CDR3: CASSDNRQTSNQPQHF
DNA: TGCGCCAGCAGTGATAATAGACAGACTAGCAATCAGCCCCAGCATTTT